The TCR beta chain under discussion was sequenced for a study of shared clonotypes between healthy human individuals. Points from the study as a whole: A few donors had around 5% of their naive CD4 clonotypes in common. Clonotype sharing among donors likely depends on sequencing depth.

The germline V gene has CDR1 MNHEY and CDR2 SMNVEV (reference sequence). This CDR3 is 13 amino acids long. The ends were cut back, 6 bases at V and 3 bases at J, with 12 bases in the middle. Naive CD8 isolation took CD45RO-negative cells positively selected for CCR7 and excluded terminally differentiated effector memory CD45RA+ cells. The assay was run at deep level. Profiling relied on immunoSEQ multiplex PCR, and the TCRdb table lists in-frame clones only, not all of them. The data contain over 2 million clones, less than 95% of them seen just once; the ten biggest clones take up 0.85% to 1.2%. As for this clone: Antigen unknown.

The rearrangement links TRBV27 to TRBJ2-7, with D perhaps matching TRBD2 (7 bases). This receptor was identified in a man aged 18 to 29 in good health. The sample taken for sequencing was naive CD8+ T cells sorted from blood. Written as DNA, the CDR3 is TGTGCCAGCAGCAGGGGAGGGCACTACGAGCAGTACTTC. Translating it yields CASSRGGHYEQYF.